The source of this T cell receptor (beta chain) is a study of glioma-infiltrating T cells after dendritic cell vaccination. Isocitrate dehydrogenase mutation was absent in all glioblastoma patients. This table comes from immunoSEQ multiplex PCR, and its TCRdb copy is limited to in-frame clones, with some not included. Of roughly 100,000 clones listed, roughly four fifths were seen once; the top ten hold 12%. Germline CDR1 is SNHLY and CDR2 is FYNNEI. Losses at the gene ends were 4 bases for V and 6 bases for J; bases not matched to a gene: 5. The CDR3 runs 14 residues. This clone was observed once. The rearrangement links TRBV2 to TRBJ2-2, with 7 bases lining up with TRBD1. Sequencing was performed on blood, taken before dendritic cell vaccination. The TCR originated in a human donor with glioblastoma. CDR3 region: CASSADRTPGELFF. The CDR3 DNA follows: TGTGCCAGCAGTGCGGACAGGACCCCCGGGGAGCTGTTTTTT.